The table lists the clone carrying this T cell receptor (beta chain) with a few counts. What it recognizes is unknown. This sample is part of a study of blood T cells in healthy people across ages. Per germline, CDR1 DFQATT and CDR2 SNEGSKA (reference sequence). Between the trimmed V and J ends, which lost 5 bases and 8 bases, there was a span of 18 bases. CDR3 length equals 14 residues. Study outcomes and limitations: When set beside aged donors, long-lived donors presented more naive CD4+ cells and higher diversity. With age, beta diversity per million T cells declined roughly linearly, significantly by 35 to 40.

Sample donors were healthy Caucasian individuals that came from Russia, aged 6 to 90. A sample-barcoded 5' primer and a J-beta primer mix were used in a second PCR of roughly 6 to 11 cycles. One entry per CDR3 protein, called by TCRdb with MiXCR from the 5' RACE reads. The sample contains 1.5 million to 2 million distinct CDR3 sequences, roughly two fifths of which appear only once. This sequence originates from a human donor in good health. The sequencing sample was made of blood. The chain has TRBV20-1 and TRBJ1-4; D perhaps matches TRBD1 (6 bases). The CDR3 spells CSAQRGGLKEKLFF. For the CDR3, the DNA is TGCAGTGCTCAACGAGGGGGGCTGAAGGAAAAACTGTTTTTT.